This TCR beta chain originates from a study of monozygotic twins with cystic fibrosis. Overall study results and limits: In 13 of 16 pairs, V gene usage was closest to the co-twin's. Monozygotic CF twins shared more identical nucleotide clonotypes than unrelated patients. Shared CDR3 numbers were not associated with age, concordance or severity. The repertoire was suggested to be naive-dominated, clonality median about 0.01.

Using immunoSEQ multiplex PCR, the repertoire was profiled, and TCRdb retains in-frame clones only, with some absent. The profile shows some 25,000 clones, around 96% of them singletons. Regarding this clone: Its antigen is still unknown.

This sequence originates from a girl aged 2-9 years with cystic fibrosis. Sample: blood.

CDR3 DNA sequence: TGCGCCAGCAGCTTGAAACAGCGGGAGGGCTACACCTTC. Amino acids: CASSLKQREGYTF. The V call is TRBV5-1, the J call TRBJ1-2, with D uncertain. The CDR3 covers 13 residues. V was pared by 1 base and J by 8 bases, with 12 bases between. CDR1 and CDR2 (germline): SGHRS, YFSETQ.